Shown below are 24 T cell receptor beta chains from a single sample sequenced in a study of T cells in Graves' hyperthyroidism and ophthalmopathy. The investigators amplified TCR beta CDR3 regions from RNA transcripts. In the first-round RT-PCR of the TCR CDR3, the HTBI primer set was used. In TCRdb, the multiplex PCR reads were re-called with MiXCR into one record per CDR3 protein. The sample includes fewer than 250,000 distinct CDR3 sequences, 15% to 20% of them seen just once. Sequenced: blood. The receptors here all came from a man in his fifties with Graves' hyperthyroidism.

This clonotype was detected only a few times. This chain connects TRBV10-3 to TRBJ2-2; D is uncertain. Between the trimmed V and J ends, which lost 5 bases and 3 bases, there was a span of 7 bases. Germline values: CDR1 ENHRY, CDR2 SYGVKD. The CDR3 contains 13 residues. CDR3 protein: CAISQTDTGELFF. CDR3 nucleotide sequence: TGTGCCATCAGTCAGACGGACACCGGGGAGCTGTTTTTT.

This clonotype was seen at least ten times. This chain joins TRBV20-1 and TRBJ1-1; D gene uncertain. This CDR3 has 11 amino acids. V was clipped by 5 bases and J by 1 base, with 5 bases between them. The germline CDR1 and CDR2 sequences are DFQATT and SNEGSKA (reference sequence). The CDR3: CSAAGNTEAFF. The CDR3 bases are TGCAGTGCTGCAGGGAACACTGAAGCTTTCTTT.

Here the CDR3 DNA reads TGTGCCATCAGTGACTTAAAGGGCTACACCTTC. Translation gives CAISDLKGYTF. J is TRBJ1-2 and V is TRBV10-3, with no clear D. V was clipped by 3 bases and J by 8 bases, with 7 bases between them. The CDR3 totals 11 residues. Germline V lookup: CDR1 ENHRY, CDR2 SYGVKD.

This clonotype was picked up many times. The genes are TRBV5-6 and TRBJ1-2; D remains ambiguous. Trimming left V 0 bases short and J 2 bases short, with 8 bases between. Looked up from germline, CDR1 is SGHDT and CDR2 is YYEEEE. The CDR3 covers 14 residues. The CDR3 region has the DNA TGTGCCAGCAGCTTGGTAGGTGCGAACTATGGCTACACCTTC. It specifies CASSLVGANYGYTF.

CDR3 nucleotide sequence: TGTGCCAGCAGTCATCGCGGGGGTGTATACAATGAGCAGTTCTTC. The encoded protein is CASSHRGGVYNEQFF. V and J are TRBV6-2 or TRBV6-3 and TRBJ2-1; 7 bases are a match to TRBD2. Germline V gene lookup returns CDR1 MNHEY and CDR2 SVGEGT. This CDR3 spans 15 amino acids. The ends lost 5 bases at V and 4 bases at J; junction bases unmatched: 8.

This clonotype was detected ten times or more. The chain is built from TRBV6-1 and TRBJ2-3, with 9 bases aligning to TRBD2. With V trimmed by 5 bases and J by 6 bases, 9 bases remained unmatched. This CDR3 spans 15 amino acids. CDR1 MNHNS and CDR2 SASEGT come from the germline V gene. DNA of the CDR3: TGTGCCAGCAGTTTAGCGGGAGCAGGTGGGGATACGCAGTATTTT. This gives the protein CASSLAGAGGDTQYF.

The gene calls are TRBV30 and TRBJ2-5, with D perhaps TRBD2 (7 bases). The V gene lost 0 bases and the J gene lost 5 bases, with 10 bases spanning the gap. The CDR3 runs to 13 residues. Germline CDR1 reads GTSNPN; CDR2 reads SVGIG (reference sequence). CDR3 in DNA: TGTGCCTGGAGTGTCGGGGGGCGCGAGACCCAGTACTTC. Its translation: CAWSVGGRETQYF.

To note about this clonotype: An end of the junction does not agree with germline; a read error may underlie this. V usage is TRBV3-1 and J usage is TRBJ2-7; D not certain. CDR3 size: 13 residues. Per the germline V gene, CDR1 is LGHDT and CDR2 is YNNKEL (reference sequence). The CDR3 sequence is CTSSPGRDYEQYF. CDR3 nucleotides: TGTACCAGCAGCCCTGGCCGAGACTACGAGCAGTACTTC.

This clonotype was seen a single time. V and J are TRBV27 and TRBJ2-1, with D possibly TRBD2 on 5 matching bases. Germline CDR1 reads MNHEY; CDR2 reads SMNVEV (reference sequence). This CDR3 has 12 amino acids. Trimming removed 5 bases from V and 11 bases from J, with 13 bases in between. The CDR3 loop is CASSPPNGKQFF. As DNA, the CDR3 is TGTGCCAGCAGTCCTCCGAACGGGAAGCAGTTCTTC.

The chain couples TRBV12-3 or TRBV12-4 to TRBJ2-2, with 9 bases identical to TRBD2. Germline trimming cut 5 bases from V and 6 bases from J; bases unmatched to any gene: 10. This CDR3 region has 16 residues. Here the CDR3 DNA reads TGTGCCAGCAGTCCCGGGGTAGCGGGAGTAGCCGGGGAGCTGTTTTTT. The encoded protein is CASSPGVAGVAGELFF.

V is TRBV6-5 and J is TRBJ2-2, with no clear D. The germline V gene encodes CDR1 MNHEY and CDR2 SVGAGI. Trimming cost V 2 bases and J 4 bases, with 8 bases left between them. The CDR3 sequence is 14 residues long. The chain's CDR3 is CASSYKATTGELFF. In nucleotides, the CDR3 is TGTGCCAGCAGTTACAAGGCCACCACCGGGGAGCTGTTTTTT.

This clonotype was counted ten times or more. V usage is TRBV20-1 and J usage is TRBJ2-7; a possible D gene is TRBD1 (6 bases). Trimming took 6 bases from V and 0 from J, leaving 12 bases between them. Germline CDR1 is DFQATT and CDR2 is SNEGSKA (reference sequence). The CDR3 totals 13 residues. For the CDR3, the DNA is TGCAGTGCCCTAGGACAGAGCTCCTACGAGCAGTACTTC. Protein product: CSALGQSSYEQYF.

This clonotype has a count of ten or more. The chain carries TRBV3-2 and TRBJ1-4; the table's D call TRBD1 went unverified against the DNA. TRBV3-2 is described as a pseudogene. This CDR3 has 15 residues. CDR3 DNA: TGTGCCAGCAGCCAAGATAAAGGGGCCAATGAAAAACTGTTTTTT. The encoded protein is CASSQDKGANEKLFF.

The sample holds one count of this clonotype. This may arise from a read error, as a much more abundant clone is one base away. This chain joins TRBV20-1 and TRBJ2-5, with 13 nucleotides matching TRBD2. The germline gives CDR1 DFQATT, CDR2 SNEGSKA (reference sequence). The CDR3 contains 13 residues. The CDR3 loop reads CSARLAGGETQHF. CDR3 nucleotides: TGCAGTGCCCGACTAGCGGGAGGAGAGACCCAGCACTTC.

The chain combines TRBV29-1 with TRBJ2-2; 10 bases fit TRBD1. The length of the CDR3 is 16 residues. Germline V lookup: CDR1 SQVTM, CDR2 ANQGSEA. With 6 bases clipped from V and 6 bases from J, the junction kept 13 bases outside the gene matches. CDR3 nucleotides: TGCAGCGTACTCTCGACAGGGGGCATAATTTCCGGGGAGCTGTTTTTT. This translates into CSVLSTGGIISGELFF.

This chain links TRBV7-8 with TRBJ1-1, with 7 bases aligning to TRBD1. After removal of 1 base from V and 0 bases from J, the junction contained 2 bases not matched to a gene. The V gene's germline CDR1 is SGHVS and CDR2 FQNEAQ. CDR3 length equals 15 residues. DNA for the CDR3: TGTGCCAGCAGCTTAGAGAGGGGGCTGAACACTGAAGCTTTCTTT. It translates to CASSLERGLNTEAFF. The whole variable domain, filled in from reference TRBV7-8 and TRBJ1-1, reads GAGVSQSPRYKVAKRGQDVALRCDPISGHVSLFWYQQALGQGPEFLTYFQNEAQLDKSGLPSDRFFAERPEGSVSTLKIQRTQQEDSAVYLCASSLERGLNTEAFFGQGTRLTVV.

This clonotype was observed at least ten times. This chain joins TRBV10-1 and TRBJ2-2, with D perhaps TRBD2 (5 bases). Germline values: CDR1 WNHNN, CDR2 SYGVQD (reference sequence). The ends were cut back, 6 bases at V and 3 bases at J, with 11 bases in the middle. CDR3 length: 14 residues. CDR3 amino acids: CASRENSDTGELFF. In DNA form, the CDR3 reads TGCGCCAGCAGGGAGAATAGCGACACCGGGGAGCTGTTTTTT.

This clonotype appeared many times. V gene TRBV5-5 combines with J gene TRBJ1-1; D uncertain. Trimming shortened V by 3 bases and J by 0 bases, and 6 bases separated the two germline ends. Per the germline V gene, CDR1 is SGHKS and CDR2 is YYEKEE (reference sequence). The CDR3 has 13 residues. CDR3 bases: TGTGCCAGCAGCTGGTCACTGAACACTGAAGCTTTCTTT. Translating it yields CASSWSLNTEAFF.

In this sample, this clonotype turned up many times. As DNA, the CDR3 is TGTGCCAGCAATCGCGACGGACCCTACGAGCAGTACTTC. Its protein product is CASNRDGPYEQYF. This chain links TRBV2 with TRBJ2-7; no clear D. The V end was cut by 7 bases, the J end by 2 bases, with 12 bases between. Per the germline V gene, CDR1 is SNHLY and CDR2 is FYNNEI. The CDR3 spans 13 residues.

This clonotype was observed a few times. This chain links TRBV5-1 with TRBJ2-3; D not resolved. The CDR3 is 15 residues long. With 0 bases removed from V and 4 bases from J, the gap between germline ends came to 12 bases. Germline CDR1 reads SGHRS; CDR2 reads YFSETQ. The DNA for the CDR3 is TGCGCCAGCAGCTTGGGAGGCAACTCAGCAGATACGCAGTATTTT. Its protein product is CASSLGGNSADTQYF.

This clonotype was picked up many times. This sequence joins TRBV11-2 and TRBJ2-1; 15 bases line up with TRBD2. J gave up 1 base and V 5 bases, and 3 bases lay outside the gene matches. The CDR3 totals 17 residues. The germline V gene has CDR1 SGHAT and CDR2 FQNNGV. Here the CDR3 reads CASSPGLAGGSYNEQFF. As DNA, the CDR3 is TGTGCCAGCAGCCCCGGACTAGCGGGAGGGTCCTACAATGAGCAGTTCTTC.

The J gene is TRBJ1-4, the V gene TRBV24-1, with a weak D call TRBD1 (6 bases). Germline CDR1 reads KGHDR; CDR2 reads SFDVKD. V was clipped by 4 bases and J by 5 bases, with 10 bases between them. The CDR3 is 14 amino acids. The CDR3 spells CATSDTGSNEKLFF. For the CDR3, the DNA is TGTGCCACCAGTGACACAGGGTCGAATGAAAAACTGTTTTTT.

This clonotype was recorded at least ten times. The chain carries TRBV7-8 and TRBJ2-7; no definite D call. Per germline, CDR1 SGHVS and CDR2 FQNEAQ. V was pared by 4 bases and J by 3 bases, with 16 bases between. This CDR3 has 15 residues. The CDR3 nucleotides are TGTGCCAGCAGCTCCAGACAAAGGAGTCTCTACGAGCAGTACTTC. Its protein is CASSSRQRSLYEQYF.

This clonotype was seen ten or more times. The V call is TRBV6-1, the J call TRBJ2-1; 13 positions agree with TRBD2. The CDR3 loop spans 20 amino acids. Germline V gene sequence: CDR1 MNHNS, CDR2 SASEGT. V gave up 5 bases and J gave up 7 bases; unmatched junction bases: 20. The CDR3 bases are TGTGCCAGCAGTTTTCCCCGGGACCGACGGACTAGCGGGAGTAGTAATGAGCAGTTCTTC. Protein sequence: CASSFPRDRRTSGSSNEQFF.